The 32 T cell receptor beta chains below were found in one sample sequenced in a study of blood T cell repertoires in COVID-19. Profiled with immunoSEQ multiplex PCR; TCRdb holds only in-frame clones, not every one. The data contain roughly 80,000 clones, around 88% of them singletons. Sequenced material: peripheral blood. All receptors derive from an elderly woman with acute or convalescent COVID-19.

This chain joins TRBV30 and TRBJ2-5; 12 bases are shared with TRBD1. The CDR3 covers 15 residues. CDR1 is GTSNPN, CDR2 SVGIG, per germline (reference sequence). CDR3 nucleotide sequence: TGTGCGAAGACCGGGACAGGGGGCGTTTTGTGGACCCAGTACTTC. Its protein is CAKTGTGGVLWTQYF.

The chain combines TRBV20-1 with TRBJ2-7; the match to TRBD2 covers 11 bases. Germline CDR1 is DFQATT and CDR2 is SNEGSKA (reference sequence). The ends lost 3 bases at V and 0 bases at J; junction bases unmatched: 7. CDR3 size: 16 residues. This CDR3 reads CSASLRGTSGSYEQYF. The CDR3 DNA reads as TGCAGTGCTAGTTTAAGAGGGACTAGCGGCTCCTACGAGCAGTACTTC.

The rearrangement links TRBV30 to TRBJ2-7, with 10 positions matching TRBD1. The V gene end was trimmed by 3 bases and the J gene end by 5 bases; junction bases not matched to a gene: 13. The CDR3 is 16 amino acids. Germline V CDR1 and CDR2: GTSNPN, SVGIG (reference sequence). CDR3: CAWSPSWDRGVDEQYF. The CDR3 coding sequence is TGTGCCTGGAGCCCGAGCTGGGACAGGGGTGTCGACGAGCAGTACTTC.

The J gene is TRBJ1-5, the V gene TRBV10-3, with D maybe TRBD1 (5 bases). Trimming took off 5 bases at V and 2 bases at J, with 10 bases between the two ends. Germline CDR1 ENHRY, CDR2 SYGVKD. The CDR3 is 14 residues long. The CDR3 is CAISQGLGNQPQHF. CDR3 sequence (DNA): TGTGCCATCAGTCAGGGATTGGGCAATCAGCCCCAGCATTTT.

CDR3 nucleotides: TGTGCCAGCAGCTCACCAACAGGGTCTAGTTACACTGAAGCTTTCTTT. Translation: CASSSPTGSSYTEAFF. The chain carries TRBV11-2 and TRBJ1-1, with a weak D call TRBD1 (6 bases). V was clipped by 4 bases and J by 3 bases, with 18 bases between them. The CDR3 runs 16 residues. The germline CDR1 and CDR2 sequences are SGHAT and FQNNGV.

The chain recombines TRBV7-2 with TRBJ2-7; 8 bases are shared with TRBD2. Germline loops: CDR1 SGHTA, CDR2 FQGNSA. The ends lost 2 bases at V and 3 bases at J; junction bases unmatched: 12. CDR3 length: 17 residues. The CDR3 nucleotides are TGTGCCAGCAGCTTACCCTGGGGGACTAGAGGTAACTACGAGCAGTACTTC. Its translation is CASSLPWGTRGNYEQYF.

V gene TRBV11-3 combines with J gene TRBJ1-1; D perhaps matches TRBD1 (6 bases). This CDR3 comprises 14 residues. The germline gives CDR1 SGHNT, CDR2 YENEEA. V gave up 6 bases and J gave up 1 base, with 12 bases separating them. In DNA, the CDR3 is TGTGCCAGCAGTCCAGGCAGGGGGAACACTGAAGCTTTCTTT. This codes for CASSPGRGNTEAFF.

This clone was detected only once. This chain uses TRBV2 with TRBJ1-2; D not certain. The CDR3 covers 14 residues. Deletions cut 0 bases from V and 4 bases from J, with 9 bases between. CDR1 SNHLY and CDR2 FYNNEI come from the germline V gene. This CDR3 reads CASSEARHRYGYTF. CDR3 DNA: TGTGCCAGCAGTGAAGCGCGACACCGCTATGGCTACACCTTC.

The rearrangement links TRBV19 to TRBJ2-1, with 8 bases aligning to TRBD2. The J segment lost 5 bases and the V segment lost 3 bases, leaving 9 bases of the junction unmatched. Germline-derived CDR1 and CDR2 are LNHDA and SQIVND (reference sequence). The CDR3 has 16 amino acids. The CDR3 protein is CASSMLSGGSDNEQFF. The DNA for the CDR3 is TGTGCCAGTAGTATGTTAAGCGGGGGATCCGACAATGAGCAGTTCTTC.

With regard to this clone: Mismatch with germline at one junction end may stem from a read error. The rearrangement uses TRBV13 and TRBJ2-6, with D tentatively TRBD1 (6 bases). The germline CDR1 and CDR2 sequences are PRHDT and FYEKMQ (reference sequence). The CDR3 loop spans 17 amino acids. The CDR3 loop is CASSLGQSYSGANVLTF. The CDR3 nucleotides are TGTGCCAGCAGCCTAGGACAGAGTTACTCTGGGGCCAACGTCCTGACTTTC.

The chain carries TRBV6-6 and TRBJ2-5; 10 nucleotides match TRBD1. CDR3 length equals 13 residues. The V and J ends lost 6 bases and 7 bases, in that order; junction bases with no gene match: 5. Germline CDR1 is MNHNY and CDR2 is SVGAGI (reference sequence). The CDR3 DNA follows: TGTGCCAGCAGCACCGGGACAGGGGCGACCCAGTACTTC. It yields the protein CASSTGTGATQYF.

This clone was counted a few times. V gene TRBV2 combines with J gene TRBJ1-6; TRBD1 might be the D (5 bases). V was trimmed by 4 bases and J by 0 bases, leaving 13 bases between them. The CDR3 consists of 17 residues. From germline, CDR1 is SNHLY and CDR2 FYNNEI. The chain's CDR3 is CASSGQKRGSYNSPLHF. DNA of the CDR3: TGTGCCAGCAGTGGACAGAAAAGGGGCTCCTATAATTCACCCCTCCACTTT.

The chain recombines TRBV15 with TRBJ1-4; D unclear. This CDR3 has 18 amino acids. Per germline, CDR1 LNHNV and CDR2 YYDKDF (reference sequence). V lost 0 bases and J lost 6, with 20 bases in between. The DNA for the CDR3 is TGTGCCACCAGCAGAGATATAGGTACACCCCGGAGGGATGAAAAACTGTTTTTT. Amino acids: CATSRDIGTPRRDEKLFF.

The chain links TRBV6-1 to TRBJ1-5, with D maybe TRBD1 (5 bases). The CDR3 runs to 12 residues. Germline V gene sequence: CDR1 MNHNS, CDR2 SASEGT. The CDR3 sequence is CAAGLSNQPQHF. The CDR3 nucleotides read TGTGCTGCAGGGCTTAGCAATCAGCCCCAGCATTTT.

Only one count was recorded for this clone. The chain carries TRBV7-9 and TRBJ2-1; 9 nucleotides line up with TRBD1. V dropped 6 bases and J dropped 8; count of bases not matched to a gene: 8. Germline V gene lookup returns CDR1 SEHNR and CDR2 FQNEAQ (reference sequence). The length of the CDR3 is 14 residues. This CDR3 is CASRLQGATDEQFF. Here the CDR3 DNA reads TGTGCCAGCAGGTTACAGGGGGCGACGGATGAGCAGTTCTTC. Full variable domain (outside the CDR3, taken from reference TRBV7-9 and TRBJ2-1): DTGVSQNPRHKITKRGQNVTFRCDPISEHNRLYWYRQTLGQGPEFLTYFQNEAQLEKSRLLSDRFSAERPKGSFSTLEIQRTEQGDSAMYLCASRLQGATDEQFFGPGTRLTVL.

The genes are TRBV7-2 and TRBJ2-1; possibly TRBD2 for D (6 bases). Germline V lookup: CDR1 SGHTA, CDR2 FQGNSA. V lost 5 bases and J lost 4, with 12 bases in between. CDR3 length: 14 residues. The CDR3, as DNA: TGTGCCAGCAGCCCTCGACTAGATTACAATGAGCAGTTCTTC. As protein: CASSPRLDYNEQFF.

This CDR3 reads CASSTGTEYGYTF. CDR3 in DNA: TGTGCCAGCAGCACCGGGACTGAGTATGGCTACACCTTC. The chain is built from TRBV7-3 and TRBJ1-2, with D tentatively TRBD1 (5 bases). V was cut by 5 bases and J by 5 bases, with 12 bases left in between. There are 13 residues in the CDR3. Germline V gene lookup returns CDR1 SGHTA and CDR2 FQGTGA. The whole variable domain, filled in from reference TRBV7-3 and TRBJ1-2, reads GAGVSQTPSNKVTEKGKYVELRCDPISGHTALYWYRQSLGQGPEFLIYFQGTGAADDSGLPNDRFFAVRPEGSVSTLKIQRTERGDSAVYLCASSTGTEYGYTFGSGTRLTVV.

The rearrangement uses TRBV12-3 or TRBV12-4 and TRBJ1-1; possibly TRBD1 for D (5 bases). Trimming shortened V by 8 bases and J by 4 bases, and 14 bases separated the two germline ends. The CDR3 runs 13 residues. CDR3 nucleotide sequence: TGTGCCAGCGGCCCAGGGACTGGCACTGAAGCTTTCTTT. As protein: CASGPGTGTEAFF.

The J gene is TRBJ1-3, the V gene TRBV12-5; D is ambiguous. Germline CDR1 LGHNT, CDR2 FRNRAP. Trimming pared 4 bases from V and 0 bases from J, leaving 13 bases between. The CDR3 runs 16 residues. Written as DNA, the CDR3 is TGTGCTAGTGGTTCCTCGGCAGGCAACTCTGGAAACACCATATATTTT. It is translated as CASGSSAGNSGNTIYF.

This chain uses TRBV5-1 with TRBJ2-1; 10 nucleotides align to TRBD2. The V segment lost 3 bases and the J segment 3 bases; nucleotides outside the gene matches: 3. The germline CDR1 and CDR2 sequences are SGHRS and YFSETQ. This CDR3 region has 15 residues. CDR3 loop: CASSSGLAVYNEQFF. The CDR3 DNA reads as TGCGCCAGCAGCTCAGGACTAGCGGTCTACAATGAGCAGTTCTTC.

The rearrangement links TRBV7-8 to TRBJ1-5; a possible D gene is TRBD1 (5 bases). The germline V gene has CDR1 SGHVS and CDR2 FQNEAQ. This CDR3 is 16 amino acids long. V was clipped by 1 base and J by 5 bases, with 15 bases between them. The chain's CDR3 is CASSLVGRGKDQPQHF. In nucleotides, the CDR3 is TGTGCCAGCAGCTTAGTGGGTCGGGGGAAGGATCAGCCCCAGCATTTT.

The gene calls are TRBV7-3 and TRBJ2-1, with D perhaps matching TRBD2 (7 bases). The germline V gene encodes CDR1 SGHTA and CDR2 FQGTGA. The V end lost 5 bases, the J end lost 0 bases, and 20 bases lay between the germline ends. The CDR3 is 18 residues long. Written as DNA, the CDR3 is TGTGCCAGCAGCCCAAAAGGGGGGCGGACTAGCTCCTACAATGAGCAGTTCTTC. It encodes CASSPKGGRTSSYNEQFF.

V is TRBV30 and J is TRBJ2-1; D unclear. The CDR3 contains 15 residues. Germline V CDR1 and CDR2: GTSNPN, SVGIG (reference sequence). The V end lost 4 bases, the J end lost 0 bases, and 13 bases lay between the germline ends. In DNA form, the CDR3 reads TGTGCCTGGACTCCCCCCTTCAGCTCCTACAATGAGCAGTTCTTC. Protein: CAWTPPFSSYNEQFF.

This clone was recorded once. V gene TRBV19 combines with J gene TRBJ1-5, with D unresolved. CDR3 length: 15 residues. The V gene lost 3 bases and the J gene lost 3 bases, with 12 bases spanning the gap. Germline V gene data show CDR1 as LNHDA and CDR2 as SQIVND (reference sequence). The CDR3 nucleotides are TGTGCCAGTAGTATTGGCCCCACCCACAATCAGCCCCAGCATTTT. Protein product: CASSIGPTHNQPQHF.

This chain links TRBV6-5 with TRBJ2-7; 11 positions agree with TRBD2. The CDR3 has 15 residues. Trimming cost V 2 bases and J 2 bases; bases outside gene matches: 2. Germline CDR1 is MNHEY and CDR2 is SVGAGI. CDR3 sequence: CASSYRLAGTYEQYF. In DNA form, the CDR3 reads TGTGCCAGCAGTTACAGACTAGCGGGAACCTACGAGCAGTACTTC.

This clone was seen just once. This chain links TRBV3-1 (or the pseudogene TRBV3-2) with TRBJ1-2; D is ambiguous. This CDR3 has 12 amino acids. V dropped 4 bases and J dropped 8 bases, with 11 bases sitting between them. Germline V gene sequence: CDR1 LGHDT, CDR2 YNNKEL (reference sequence). The CDR3 coding sequence is TGTGCCAGCAGCCCACGACCGGGGGGCTACACCTTC. Translated, it gives CASSPRPGGYTF.

This chain connects TRBV10-2 to TRBJ1-2, with TRBD1 as a possible D gene (5 bases). The V end lost 3 bases, the J end lost 2 bases, and 10 bases lay between the germline ends. The CDR3 contains 14 residues. In germline, CDR1 is WSHSY, CDR2 SAAADI. The DNA for the CDR3 is TGCGCCAGCAGTGAACAGGTACCCAACTATGGCTACACCTTC. It yields the protein CASSEQVPNYGYTF.

The V call is TRBV9, the J call TRBJ2-1; perhaps TRBD1 as D (5 bases). V lost 3 bases to trimming and J lost 0 bases, with 10 bases between them. This CDR3 is built from 15 residues. The germline V gene has CDR1 SGDLS and CDR2 YYNGEE. This CDR3 is CASSAGHNSYNEQFF. CDR3 DNA: TGTGCCAGCAGCGCCGGACACAACTCCTACAATGAGCAGTTCTTC.

The rearrangement joins TRBV5-1 to TRBJ2-3, with TRBD2 matching over 10 bases. CDR1 SGHRS and CDR2 YFSETQ come from the germline V gene. V shed 4 bases, J shed 3 bases, and the junction held 8 bases outside the gene matches. The CDR3 has 16 residues. This chain's CDR3 is CASSTGGAGGTDTQYF. The CDR3 nucleotides read TGCGCCAGCAGCACTGGTGGAGCGGGGGGGACAGATACGCAGTATTTT.

The chain recombines TRBV6-5 with TRBJ1-2, with TRBD1 identical over 10 bases. The CDR3 contains 16 residues. Trimming cost V 4 bases and J 4 bases; bases outside gene matches: 9. From germline, CDR1 is MNHEY and CDR2 SVGAGI. CDR3 bases: TGTGCCAGCAGTTCACCCCCGGGACAGGGGACCTATGGCTACACCTTC. This gives the protein CASSSPPGQGTYGYTF.

The CDR3 loop is CASSKQGTGANVLTF. CDR3 bases: TGTGCCAGCAGCAAACAGGGGACCGGGGCCAACGTCCTGACTTTC. V gene TRBV7-8 combines with J gene TRBJ2-6; 7 nucleotides align to TRBD1. The germline CDR1 and CDR2 sequences are SGHVS and FQNEAQ. The V and J ends lost 5 bases and 4 bases, in that order; junction bases with no gene match: 5. This CDR3 comprises 15 residues.

The J gene is TRBJ2-7, the V gene TRBV27, with no clear D. The germline gives CDR1 MNHEY, CDR2 SMNVEV (reference sequence). This CDR3 contains 16 residues. V shed 6 bases and J shed 4 bases, with 22 bases lying between them. CDR3 sequence (DNA): TGTGCCAGCAGATCGACCGAGGCCAAACGACTTTACGAGCAGTACTTC. Protein: CASRSTEAKRLYEQYF.